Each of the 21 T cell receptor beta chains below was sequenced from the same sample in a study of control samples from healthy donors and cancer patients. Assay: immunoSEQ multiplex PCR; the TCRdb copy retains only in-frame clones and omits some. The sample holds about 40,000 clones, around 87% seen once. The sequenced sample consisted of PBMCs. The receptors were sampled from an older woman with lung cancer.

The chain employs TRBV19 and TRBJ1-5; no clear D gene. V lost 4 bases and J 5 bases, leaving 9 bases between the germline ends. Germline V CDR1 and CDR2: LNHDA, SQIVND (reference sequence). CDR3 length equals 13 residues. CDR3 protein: CASSKQIDQPQHF. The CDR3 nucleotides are TGTGCCAGTAGTAAACAGATCGATCAGCCCCAGCATTTT.

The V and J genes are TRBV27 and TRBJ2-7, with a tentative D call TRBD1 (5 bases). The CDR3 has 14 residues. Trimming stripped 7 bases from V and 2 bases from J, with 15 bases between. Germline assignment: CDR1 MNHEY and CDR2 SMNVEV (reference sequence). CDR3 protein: CASTPREGAYEQYF. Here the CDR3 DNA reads TGTGCCAGCACCCCGCGAGAAGGGGCCTACGAGCAGTACTTC.

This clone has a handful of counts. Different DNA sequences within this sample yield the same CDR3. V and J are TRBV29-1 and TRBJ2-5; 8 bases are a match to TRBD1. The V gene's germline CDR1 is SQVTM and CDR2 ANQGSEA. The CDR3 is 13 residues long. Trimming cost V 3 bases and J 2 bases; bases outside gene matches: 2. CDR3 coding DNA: TGCAGCGTTGACCGGACAGGGCAAGAGACCCAGTACTTC. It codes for CSVDRTGQETQYF.

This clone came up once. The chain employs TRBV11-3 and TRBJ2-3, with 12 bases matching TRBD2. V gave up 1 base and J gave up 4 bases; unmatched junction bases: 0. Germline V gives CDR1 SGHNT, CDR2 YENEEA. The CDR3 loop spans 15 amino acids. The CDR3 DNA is TGTGCCAGCAGCTTAGGACTAGCGGGGGCAGATACGCAGTATTTT. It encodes CASSLGLAGADTQYF. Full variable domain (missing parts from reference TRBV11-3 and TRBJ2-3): EAGVVQSPRYKIIEKKQPVAFWCNPISGHNTLYWYLQNLGQGPELLIRYENEEAVDDSQLPKDRFSAERLKGVDSTLKIQPAELGDSAVYLCASSLGLAGADTQYFGPGTRLTVL.

Here the CDR3 reads CASSYVQVHTGELFF. CDR3 DNA: TGTGCCAGCAGTTATGTTCAGGTCCACACCGGGGAGCTGTTTTTT. The J gene is TRBJ2-2, the V gene TRBV6-6, with D hard to call. Germline CDR1 and CDR2: MNHNY and SVGAGI (reference sequence). The ends were cut back, 3 bases at V and 3 bases at J, with 11 bases in the middle. The CDR3 is 15 residues long.

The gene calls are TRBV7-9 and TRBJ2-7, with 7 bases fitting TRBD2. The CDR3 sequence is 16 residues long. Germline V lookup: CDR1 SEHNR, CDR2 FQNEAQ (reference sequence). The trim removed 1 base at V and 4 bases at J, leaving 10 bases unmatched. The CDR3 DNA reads TGTGCCAGCAGCTTAGTGACGGCGGGAGATGGGTACGAGCAGTACTTC. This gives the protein CASSLVTAGDGYEQYF.

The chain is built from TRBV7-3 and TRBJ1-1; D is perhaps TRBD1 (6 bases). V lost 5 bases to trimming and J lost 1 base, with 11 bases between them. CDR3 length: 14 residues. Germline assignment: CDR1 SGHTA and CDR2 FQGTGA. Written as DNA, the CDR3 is TGTGCCAGCAGCCCCAGGGGAGGGAACACTGAAGCTTTCTTT. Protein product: CASSPRGGNTEAFF. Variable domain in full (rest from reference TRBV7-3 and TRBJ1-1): GAGVSQTPSNKVTEKGKYVELRCDPISGHTALYWYRQSLGQGPEFLIYFQGTGAADDSGLPNDRFFAVRPEGSVSTLKIQRTERGDSAVYLCASSPRGGNTEAFFGQGTRLTVV.

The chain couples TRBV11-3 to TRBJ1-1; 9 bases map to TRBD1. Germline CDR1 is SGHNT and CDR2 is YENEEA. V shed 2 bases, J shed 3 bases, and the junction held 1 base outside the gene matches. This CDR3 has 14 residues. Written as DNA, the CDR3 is TGTGCCAGCAGCTTAACAGGGGGCTACACTGAAGCTTTCTTT. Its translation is CASSLTGGYTEAFF.

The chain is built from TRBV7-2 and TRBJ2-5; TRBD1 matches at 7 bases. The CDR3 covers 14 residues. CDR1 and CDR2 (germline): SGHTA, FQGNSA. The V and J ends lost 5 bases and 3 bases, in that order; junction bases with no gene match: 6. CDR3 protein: CASSILGQKETQYF. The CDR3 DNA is TGTGCCAGCAGCATACTGGGACAGAAAGAGACCCAGTACTTC.

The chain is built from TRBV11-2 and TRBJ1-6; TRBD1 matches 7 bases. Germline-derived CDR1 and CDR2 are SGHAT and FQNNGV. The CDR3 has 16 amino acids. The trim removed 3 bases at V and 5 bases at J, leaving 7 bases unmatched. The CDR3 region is CASSFRQGEHNSPLHF. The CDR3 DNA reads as TGTGCCAGCAGCTTCCGACAGGGCGAGCATAATTCACCCCTCCACTTT.

The CDR3 loop reads CASSGWTANYGYTF. The CDR3 coding sequence is TGTGCCAGTAGTGGATGGACAGCTAACTATGGCTACACCTTC. The chain links TRBV19 to TRBJ1-2; a weak D match, TRBD1 (6 bases). The CDR3 runs to 14 residues. Trimming took off 5 bases at V and 0 bases at J, with 10 bases between the two ends. From germline, CDR1 is LNHDA and CDR2 SQIVND (reference sequence).

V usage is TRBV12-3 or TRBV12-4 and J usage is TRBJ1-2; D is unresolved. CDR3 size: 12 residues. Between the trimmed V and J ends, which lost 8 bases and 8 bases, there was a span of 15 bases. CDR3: CASSTRVGGYTF. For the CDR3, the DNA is TGTGCCAGCTCTACCCGGGTTGGGGGCTACACCTTC.

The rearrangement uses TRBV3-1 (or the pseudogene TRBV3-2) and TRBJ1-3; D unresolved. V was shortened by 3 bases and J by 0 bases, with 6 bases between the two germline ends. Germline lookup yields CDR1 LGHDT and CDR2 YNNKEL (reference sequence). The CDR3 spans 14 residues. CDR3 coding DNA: TGTGCCAGCAGCCAGACGAGCTCTGGAAACACCATATATTTT. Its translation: CASSQTSSGNTIYF.

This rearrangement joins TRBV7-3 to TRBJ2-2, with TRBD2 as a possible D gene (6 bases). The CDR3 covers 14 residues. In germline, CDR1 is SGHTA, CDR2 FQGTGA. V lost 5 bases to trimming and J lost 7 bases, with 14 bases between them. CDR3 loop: CASSRGGDVGELFF. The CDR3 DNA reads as TGTGCCAGCAGCCGGGGCGGGGATGTCGGGGAGCTGTTTTTT. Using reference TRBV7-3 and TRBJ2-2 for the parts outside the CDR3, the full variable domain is GAGVSQTPSNKVTEKGKYVELRCDPISGHTALYWYRQSLGQGPEFLIYFQGTGAADDSGLPNDRFFAVRPEGSVSTLKIQRTERGDSAVYLCASSRGGDVGELFFGEGSRLTVL.

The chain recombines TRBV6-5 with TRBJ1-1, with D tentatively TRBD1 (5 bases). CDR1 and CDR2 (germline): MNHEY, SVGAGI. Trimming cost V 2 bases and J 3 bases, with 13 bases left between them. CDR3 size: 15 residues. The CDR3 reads CASSYRRARYTEAFF. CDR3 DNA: TGTGCCAGCAGTTACCGCAGGGCTAGGTACACTGAAGCTTTCTTT.

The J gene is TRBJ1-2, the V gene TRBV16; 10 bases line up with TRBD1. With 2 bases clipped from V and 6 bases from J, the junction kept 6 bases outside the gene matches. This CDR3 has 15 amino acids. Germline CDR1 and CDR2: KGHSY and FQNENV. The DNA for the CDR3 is TGTGCCAGCAGCCAAGTGGGACAGGGGATCGATGGCTACACCTTC. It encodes CASSQVGQGIDGYTF.

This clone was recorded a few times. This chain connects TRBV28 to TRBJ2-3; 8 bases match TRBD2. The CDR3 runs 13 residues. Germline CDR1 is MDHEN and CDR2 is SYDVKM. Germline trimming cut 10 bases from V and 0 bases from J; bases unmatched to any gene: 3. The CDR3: CAIGGRSTDTQYF. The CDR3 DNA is TGTGCCATCGGCGGGAGGAGCACAGATACGCAGTATTTT.

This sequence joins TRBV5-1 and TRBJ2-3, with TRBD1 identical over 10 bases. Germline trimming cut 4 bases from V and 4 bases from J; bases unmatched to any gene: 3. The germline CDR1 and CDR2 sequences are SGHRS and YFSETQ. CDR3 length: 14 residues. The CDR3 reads CASSLGTGADTQYF. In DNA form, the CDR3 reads TGCGCCAGCAGCCTAGGGACAGGGGCAGATACGCAGTATTTT.

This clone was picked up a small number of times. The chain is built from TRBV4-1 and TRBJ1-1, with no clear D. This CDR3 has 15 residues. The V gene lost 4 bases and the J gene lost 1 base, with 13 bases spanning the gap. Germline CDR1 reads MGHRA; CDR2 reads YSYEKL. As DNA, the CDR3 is TGCGCCAGCAGCCCCTCTTTAAGTAGGAACACTGAAGCTTTCTTT. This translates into CASSPSLSRNTEAFF.

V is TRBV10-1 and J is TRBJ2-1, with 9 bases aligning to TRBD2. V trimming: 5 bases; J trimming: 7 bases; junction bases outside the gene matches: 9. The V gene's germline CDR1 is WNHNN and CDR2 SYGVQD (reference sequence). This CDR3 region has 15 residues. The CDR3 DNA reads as TGCGCCAGCAGTTTAGCGGGAGAGTATGGGAATGAGCAGTTCTTC. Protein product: CASSLAGEYGNEQFF.

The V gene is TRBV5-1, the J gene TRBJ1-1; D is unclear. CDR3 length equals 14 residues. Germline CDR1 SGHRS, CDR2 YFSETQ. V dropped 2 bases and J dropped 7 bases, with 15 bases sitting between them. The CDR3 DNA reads TGCGCCAGCAGCTTCTCGTCAGGCGGCTTTGAAGCTTTCTTT. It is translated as CASSFSSGGFEAFF.